A single sample gave rise to the 25 T cell receptor beta chains below, sequenced in a study of response to subunit inactivated influenza vaccine. TCRdb processed the RT-PCR reads anew with MiXCR; each CDR3 protein has one entry. Of about 570,000 distinct CDR3 sequences in the sample, approximately 10% were seen once. The input for sequencing was PBMCs from blood, taken on the day of vaccination. These receptors originate from a man aged 50-59 years who received an inactivated influenza vaccine.

This clonotype appeared a few times. CDR3 residues: CASSFYPGGETQYF. DNA of the CDR3: TGTGCCAGCAGTTTCTATCCGGGGGGGGAGACCCAGTACTTC. The rearrangement joins TRBV27 to TRBJ2-5; TRBD2 matches at 8 bases. CDR3 length: 14 amino acids. Losses at the gene ends were 3 bases for V and 5 bases for J; bases not matched to a gene: 5. Germline V lookup: CDR1 MNHEY, CDR2 SMNVEV (reference sequence).

Of note for this clonotype: A much larger clone lies a single base off, so this may be a read error. The V gene is TRBV11-2, the J gene TRBJ2-5, with a possible D match to TRBD2 (6 bases). This CDR3 is built from 15 residues. The V end lost 4 bases, the J end lost 4 bases, and 16 bases lay between the germline ends. Germline V gene sequence: CDR1 SGHAT, CDR2 FQNNGV. CDR3 region: CASSWISGVGETQYF. DNA of the CDR3: TGTGCCAGCAGCTGGATTAGCGGAGTTGGAGAGACCCAGTACTTC.

This clonotype was recorded at least ten times. This chain connects TRBV6-2 or TRBV6-3 to TRBJ2-3; no clear D gene. The CDR3 length is 13 residues. The V end was cut by 2 bases, the J end by 6 bases, with 9 bases between. Germline V CDR1 and CDR2: MNHEY, SVGEGT. The CDR3 reads CASSYGSGDTQYF. The CDR3 DNA reads as TGTGCCAGCAGTTACGGATCCGGGGATACGCAGTATTTT.

The chain recombines TRBV6-1 with TRBJ2-1; D unresolved. The CDR3 is made up of 15 amino acids. Germline CDR1 MNHNS, CDR2 SASEGT. V dropped 8 bases and J dropped 0 bases, with 14 bases sitting between them. The CDR3 loop reads CASFEASGSYNEQFF. The CDR3 DNA reads TGTGCCAGCTTCGAGGCCAGTGGCTCCTACAATGAGCAGTTCTTC.

This chain connects TRBV29-1 to TRBJ2-1; 10 nucleotides match TRBD2. The CDR3 totals 12 residues. In germline, CDR1 is SQVTM, CDR2 ANQGSEA. Trimming took 7 bases from V and 9 from J; bases not matched to a gene: 6. CDR3 sequence reads: CSATSGTVEQFF. The CDR3 DNA is TGCAGCGCCACTAGCGGGACAGTTGAGCAGTTCTTC.

This clonotype has only a few counts. The chain employs TRBV12-3 or TRBV12-4 and TRBJ2-1; 11 positions match TRBD2. The CDR3 loop spans 15 amino acids. V lost 6 bases to trimming and J lost 2 bases; unmatched junction nucleotides: 3. As DNA, the CDR3 is TGTGCCAGCAGGGGGACTAGCGGACCCTACAATGAGCAGTTCTTC. This sequence encodes CASRGTSGPYNEQFF.

This clonotype was seen at least ten times. The chain links TRBV12-3 or TRBV12-4 to TRBJ2-1; possibly TRBD1 or TRBD2 for D (6 bases each). V lost 1 base to trimming and J lost 2 bases, with 9 bases between them. The CDR3 runs 15 residues. The CDR3 region has the DNA TGTGCCAGCAGTTTAGGGGGGGCCACCTACAATGAGCAGTTCTTC. This gives the protein CASSLGGATYNEQFF.

This clonotype was seen more than once but under ten times. The J gene is TRBJ2-2, the V gene TRBV18, with 7 bases lining up with TRBD2. This CDR3 spans 16 amino acids. The germline CDR1 and CDR2 sequences are KGHSH and LQKENI. V was clipped by 0 bases and J by 4 bases; unmatched bases: 5. CDR3 DNA: TGTGCCAGCTCACCACCGGGACTATTTTCCACCGGGGAGCTGTTTTTT. Protein: CASSPPGLFSTGELFF.

The chain carries TRBV28 and TRBJ1-1; D is possibly TRBD1 (6 bases). V was clipped by 6 bases and J by 5 bases, with 10 bases between them. Germline CDR1 MDHEN, CDR2 SYDVKM. CDR3 length equals 12 residues. CDR3 nucleotides: TGTGCCAGCAGGCAAAGGGGGACTGAAGCTTTCTTT. It specifies CASRQRGTEAFF.

This clonotype appeared a few times. The CDR3 loop reads CASSLVGTDNYGYTF. In DNA, the CDR3 is TGCGCCAGCAGCTTGGTAGGGACAGATAACTATGGCTACACCTTC. The V gene is TRBV5-1, the J gene TRBJ1-2; 7 bases fit TRBD1. The V and J ends lost 0 bases and 1 base, in that order; junction bases with no gene match: 3. The CDR3 is 15 amino acids. Germline CDR1 reads SGHRS; CDR2 reads YFSETQ.

This clonotype was picked up many times. The chain combines TRBV29-1 with TRBJ1-5, with D maybe TRBD1 (5 bases). V was shortened by 3 bases and J by 3 bases, with 24 bases between the two germline ends. The CDR3 loop spans 18 amino acids. Germline V gene data show CDR1 as SQVTM and CDR2 as ANQGSEA. CDR3 protein: CSVDEPSGRVVLNQPQHF. CDR3 DNA: TGCAGCGTTGATGAACCATCGGGGCGGGTTGTTCTCAATCAGCCCCAGCATTTT.

This chain uses TRBV25-1 with TRBJ2-2, with D perhaps being TRBD1 or TRBD2 (6 bases each). Trimming cost V 4 bases and J 3 bases, with 12 bases left between them. The germline V gene has CDR1 MGHDK and CDR2 SYGVNS. This CDR3 is 15 amino acids long. Here the CDR3 reads CASSVGGAYTGELFF. The CDR3 DNA reads TGTGCCAGCAGTGTGGGGGGCGCGTACACCGGGGAGCTGTTTTTT.

This clonotype was counted at least ten times. The chain combines TRBV11-2 with TRBJ2-5, with D perhaps matching TRBD2 (5 bases). CDR1 and CDR2 from the germline V gene are SGHAT and FQNNGV. V lost 3 bases and J 5 bases, leaving 19 bases between the germline ends. The CDR3 covers 16 residues. CDR3 protein: CASSFNSDLRAETQYF. CDR3 in DNA: TGTGCCAGCAGCTTCAACAGTGATTTGAGGGCTGAGACCCAGTACTTC.

The V gene is TRBV6-1, the J gene TRBJ2-5, with no clear D. V lost 6 bases, J lost 5 bases, and 10 bases lay in between. Germline CDR1 is MNHNS and CDR2 is SASEGT. The CDR3 runs to 12 residues. DNA for the CDR3: TGTGCCAGCAGCTACCAGCTGGAGACCCAGTACTTC. Translated, it gives CASSYQLETQYF.

The chain carries TRBV20-1 and TRBJ2-5, with no clear D. Looked up from germline, CDR1 is DFQATT and CDR2 is SNEGSKA (reference sequence). The length of the CDR3 is 13 residues. V lost 0 bases to trimming and J lost 0 bases, with 5 bases between them. The CDR3 nucleotides are TGCAGTGCTAGAGACTCGTACCAAGAGACCCAGTACTTC. Translation: CSARDSYQETQYF.

The chain has TRBV27 and TRBJ1-4; D unclear. CDR3 length: 13 amino acids. Germline assignment: CDR1 MNHEY and CDR2 SMNVEV (reference sequence). The V end was cut by 2 bases, the J end by 7 bases, with 8 bases between. The CDR3, as DNA: TGTGCCAGCAGTTTAACATGGGGTGAAAAACTGTTTTTT. It encodes CASSLTWGEKLFF.

This clonotype was counted a few times. The V and J genes are TRBV20-1 and TRBJ2-7; D is uncertain. Germline CDR1 and CDR2: DFQATT and SNEGSKA (reference sequence). Trimming took off 6 bases at V and 1 base at J, with 16 bases between the two ends. The CDR3 loop spans 14 amino acids. The CDR3 nucleotides read TGCAGTGCGCTGCGTAGGGCTACATCCTACGAGCAGTACTTC. Its translation: CSALRRATSYEQYF.

There are many counts of this clonotype. V is TRBV5-1 and J is TRBJ2-2, with D tentatively TRBD2 (5 bases). Trimming removed 0 bases at V and 4 bases at J, with 10 bases between. There are 15 residues in the CDR3. CDR1 SGHRS and CDR2 YFSETQ come from the germline V gene. The CDR3 is CASSLALGSTGELFF. The CDR3 DNA sequence: TGCGCCAGCAGCTTGGCCCTGGGGAGCACCGGGGAGCTGTTTTTT.

This clonotype was seen at least ten times. The rearrangement uses TRBV12-3 or TRBV12-4 and TRBJ2-1; TRBD2 matches 16 bases. V lost 4 bases and J lost 11; bases outside the gene matches: 14. The CDR3 has 18 amino acids. This CDR3 reads CASSSGTSGRAVEEKQFF. The CDR3 nucleotides are TGTGCCAGCAGTTCCGGGACTAGCGGGAGGGCGGTTGAGGAGAAGCAGTTCTTC.

V and J are TRBV13 and TRBJ1-3; D perhaps matches TRBD1 (5 bases). Looked up from germline, CDR1 is PRHDT and CDR2 is FYEKMQ (reference sequence). The germline V and J ends were trimmed by 3 bases and 0 bases, with 12 bases remaining between them. This CDR3 contains 16 residues. CDR3 sequence reads: CASSFGAKVSGNTIYF. CDR3 bases: TGTGCCAGCAGCTTCGGGGCGAAAGTCTCTGGAAACACCATATATTTT.

The V gene is TRBV29-1, the J gene TRBJ2-2, with D possibly matching TRBD1 (5 bases). The CDR3 has 15 amino acids. Trimming shortened V by 2 bases and J by 0 bases, and 10 bases separated the two germline ends. Germline CDR1 reads SQVTM; CDR2 reads ANQGSEA. The CDR3: CSVETGDTNTGELFF. The CDR3 DNA follows: TGCAGCGTTGAAACAGGTGACACGAACACCGGGGAGCTGTTTTTT.

The V and J genes are TRBV12-3 or TRBV12-4 and TRBJ2-7, with 7 bases aligning to TRBD2. The CDR3 is made up of 16 amino acids. Losses at the gene ends were 4 bases for V and 3 bases for J; bases not matched to a gene: 12. CDR3 protein: CASSSRGRERHYEQYF. CDR3 DNA sequence: TGTGCCAGCAGTTCCCGTGGGCGGGAGCGACACTACGAGCAGTACTTC.

The chain carries TRBV7-8 and TRBJ1-3; tentatively, D is TRBD1 (5 bases). The germline V gene has CDR1 SGHVS and CDR2 FQNEAQ. This CDR3 has 18 amino acids. The V end lost 2 bases, the J end lost 0 bases, and 17 bases lay between the germline ends. This chain's CDR3 is CASSLKMGGELSGNTIYF. CDR3 sequence (DNA): TGTGCCAGCAGCTTAAAAATGGGGGGAGAACTCTCTGGAAACACCATATATTTT.

The chain joins TRBV10-3 to TRBJ2-5; D may correspond to TRBD1 or TRBD2 (5 bases each). CDR3 length equals 17 residues. Germline V CDR1 and CDR2: ENHRY, SYGVKD. Trimming cost V 0 bases and J 4 bases, with 18 bases left between them. Written as DNA, the CDR3 is TGTGCCATCAGTGAGTCGCAGGTCAGGGCGGGCGGAGAGACCCAGTACTTC. Protein sequence: CAISESQVRAGGETQYF.

This clonotype appeared a single time. This may come from a read error, since a much larger clone is one base off. The chain recombines TRBV6-2 or TRBV6-3 with TRBJ2-6; D is perhaps TRBD1 (5 bases). This CDR3 is built from 14 residues. Trimming took off 6 bases at V and 1 base at J, with 7 bases between the two ends. Germline CDR1 and CDR2: MNHEY and SVGEGT. CDR3 DNA sequence: TGTGCCAGCAGATCAGGGTCTGGGGCCAACGTCCTGACTTTC. This gives the protein CASRSGSGANVLTF.